This entry is about one T cell receptor beta chain. Its specificity is unknown. These data come from a study of cytomegalovirus exposure and HLA in healthy donors. Study results and limitations: An analysis that was carried out later associated approximately 17,000 TCR beta sequences with HLA alleles at 0.05 false discovery rate. Donors were assumed by presence/absence analyses to have roughly uniform sequencing depth. A reported reduction in N-insertions relative to the roughly 700-donor mean was seen in an Asian-associated ancestry cluster in a later analysis.

Germline CDR1 is SNHLY and CDR2 is FYNNEI. This CDR3 spans 14 amino acids. V was trimmed by 7 bases and J by 3 bases, leaving 13 bases between them. The donors (healthy individuals) were bone marrow donors. Researchers ran the PCR with 60 Vbeta and 13 Jbeta primers. Here immunoSEQ multiplex PCR was the method, and the copy in TCRdb shows in-frame clones only, minus some. Among approximately 120,000 clones listed, more than 70% were seen once. J is TRBJ1-5 and V is TRBV2; a weak D match, TRBD1 (6 bases). The sample taken for sequencing was PBMCs. The TCR originated in a woman younger than 45 in good health and CMV-seropositive. CDR3 in amino acids: CASMGRGTNQPQHF. As DNA, the CDR3 is TGTGCCAGCATGGGAAGGGGGACCAATCAGCCCCAGCATTTT.